The rows below give T cell receptor beta chains drawn from one sample of a study of beta chain features in type 1 diabetes. Sequenced by immunoSEQ multiplex PCR; TCRdb stores in-frame clones only, minus some. The sample has about 740,000 clones, around an eighth seen once; the top ten hold approximately 0.02%. The sample comprised naive CD4+ T cells from blood. Source of these receptors: a man in his late teens or twenties with type 1 diabetes. CDR3s include the opening cysteine and the closing phenylalanine or tryptophan. The D gene is left open where the match is weak. Size values are once, few and many counts, or a class for expanded clones, and some rows have none.

>NA|NA|14|TRBJ1-1|TRBV9
CASSVMGEGTEAFF
TGTGCCAGCAGCGTAATGGGGGAAGGGACTGAAGCTTTCTTT
>few|NA|12|TRBJ2-5|TRBV6-5
CASSLGEETQYF
TGTGCCAGCAGTCTAGGGGAAGAGACCCAGTACTTC
>NA|NA|16|TRBJ1-3|TRBV5-1
CASSLAVSGSGNTIYF
TGCGCCAGCAGCTTGGCCGTCTCGGGGTCCGGAAACACCATATATTTT
>few|TRBD2|15|TRBJ2-3|TRBV19
CASSITSGRTDTQYF
TGTGCCAGTAGTATTACTAGCGGTCGCACAGATACGCAGTATTTT
>NA|TRBD2|15|TRBJ2-7|TRBV7-7
CASSRGEADTYEQYF
TGTGCCAGCAGCCGGGGGGAGGCAGATACCTACGAGCAGTACTTC
>NA|NA|14|TRBJ1-1|TRBV6-5
CASSYGQQNTEAFF
TGTGCCAGCAGTTACGGGCAACAGAACACTGAAGCTTTCTTT
>NA|TRBD1|12|TRBJ1-4|TRBV7-9
CAIDRANEKLFF
TGTGCCATCGACAGGGCAAATGAAAAACTGTTTTTT
>NA|NA|14|TRBJ2-1|TRBV28
CASSLGRSYNEQFF
TGTGCCAGCAGTTTGGGCCGCTCCTACAATGAGCAGTTCTTC
>few|NA|14|TRBJ1-2|TRBV2
CARVGHLPNYGYTF
TGTGCCAGGGTGGGACACCTACCCAACTATGGCTACACCTTC
>NA|NA|13|TRBJ2-7|TRBV11-3
CASRRTELYEQYF
TGTGCCAGCAGACGGACAGAACTATACGAGCAGTACTTC
>few|NA|13|TRBJ2-4|TRBV11-2
CASSLQGLDIQYF
TGTGCCAGCAGCTTACAGGGGTTGGACATTCAGTACTTC
>few|TRBD2|16|TRBJ2-1|TRBV29-1
CSVTGLAGGPYNEQFF
TGCAGCGTTACCGGACTAGCGGGGGGGCCCTACAATGAGCAGTTCTTC
>NA|TRBD1|17|TRBJ1-4|TRBV11-2
CASSARQGAATNEKLFF
TGTGCCAGCAGCGCGCGACAGGGGGCTGCAACTAATGAAAAACTGTTTTTT
>NA|TRBD1|14|TRBJ1-2|TRBV7-9
CASSLGATGKIGPF
TGTGCCAGCAGCTTAGGAGCGACAGGGAAAATAGGCCCCTTC
>NA|TRBD1|16|TRBJ1-6|TRBV30
CAWRARQGAYNSPLHF
TGTGCCTGGAGGGCGAGACAGGGCGCCTATAATTCACCCCTCCACTTT
>NA|TRBD1|16|TRBJ2-3|TRBV29-1
CSSEGQGAPSTDTQYF
TGCAGCTCGGAAGGACAGGGGGCTCCTAGCACAGATACGCAGTATTTT
>few|NA|17|TRBJ2-1|TRBV7-2
CASSLRVATTLYNEQFF
TGTGCCAGCAGCTTAAGAGTTGCAACAACACTTTACAATGAGCAGTTCTTC
>few|NA|15|TRBJ2-5|TRBV6-5
CASTQWGGRVETQYF
TGTGCCAGCACTCAGTGGGGGGGCCGGGTGGAGACCCAGTACTTC